The 26 T cell receptor beta chains in this list originate from one sample, sequenced in a study of cytomegalovirus exposure and HLA in healthy donors. A multiplex PCR was run with 60 Vbeta primers and 13 Jbeta primers. Repertoires were generated with immunoSEQ multiplex PCR, while TCRdb's copy carries only in-frame clones and drops some. The sample's table shows 30,000 to 35,000 clones. Sequenced: PBMCs. These receptors were taken from a woman in her thirties or forties in good health and CMV-seropositive.

The chain employs TRBV19 and TRBJ1-5, with TRBD1 identical over 8 bases. Germline V gene sequence: CDR1 LNHDA, CDR2 SQIVND (reference sequence). Trimming removed 2 bases from V and 5 bases from J; junction bases left unmatched: 5. The CDR3 sequence is 15 residues long. CDR3 bases: TGTGCCAGTAGTATAATTTCAGGGGGCGATCAGCCCCAGCATTTT. The encoded protein is CASSIISGGDQPQHF.

This chain uses TRBV5-1 with TRBJ2-7, with D possibly TRBD2 on 6 matching bases. Germline lookup yields CDR1 SGHRS and CDR2 YFSETQ. The CDR3 is 15 residues long. Trimming shortened V by 0 bases and J by 3 bases, and 13 bases separated the two germline ends. The CDR3 nucleotides read TGCGCCAGCAGCTTGGACGGGAGTGCGGACTACGAGCAGTACTTC. The encoded protein is CASSLDGSADYEQYF.

The CDR3 DNA reads as TGCGCCATCCGGGACAGTTCCGGGGCCAACGTCCTGACTTTC. The encoded protein is CAIRDSSGANVLTF. This sequence joins TRBV5-1 and TRBJ2-6, with TRBD1 matching over 7 bases. CDR1 is SGHRS, CDR2 YFSETQ, per germline. This CDR3 is built from 14 residues. V trimming: 9 bases; J trimming: 4 bases; junction bases outside the gene matches: 7.

The rearrangement links TRBV9 to TRBJ1-5; D is unclear. The ends were cut back, 0 bases at V and 0 bases at J, with 10 bases in the middle. CDR1 SGDLS and CDR2 YYNGEE come from the germline V gene. CDR3 length equals 16 residues. The CDR3 sequence is CASSVGSGNSNQPQHF. The CDR3 DNA sequence: TGTGCCAGCAGCGTAGGAAGTGGCAATAGCAATCAGCCCCAGCATTTT.

The chain combines TRBV7-2 with TRBJ2-7; perhaps TRBD2 as D (6 bases). The CDR3 is made up of 14 amino acids. CDR1 and CDR2 from the germline V gene are SGHTA and FQGNSA. Trimming took 0 bases from V and 4 from J, leaving 10 bases between them. The CDR3 bases are TGTGCCAGCAGCTTAGCGGGACTGCTATACGAGCAGTACTTC. This encodes CASSLAGLLYEQYF.

V gene TRBV6-6 combines with J gene TRBJ2-7, with 7 positions matching TRBD2. Germline CDR1 is MNHNY and CDR2 is SVGAGI (reference sequence). After removal of 5 bases from V and 12 bases from J, the junction contained 7 bases not matched to a gene. The CDR3 has 11 residues. The CDR3 DNA is TGTGCCAGCAGTGGAGGGACTATATCGTACTTC. Its protein is CASSGGTISYF.

The V gene is TRBV6-5, the J gene TRBJ1-1; the D gene is possibly TRBD1 (6 bases). This CDR3 has 15 amino acids. Trimming pared 6 bases from V and 12 bases from J, leaving 26 bases between. Germline loops: CDR1 MNHEY, CDR2 SVGAGI. The CDR3 coding sequence is TGTGCCAGCAGCCAAGAACAGGGAGACCCCTTTGGGACTTTCTTT. This translates into CASSQEQGDPFGTFF.

This chain links TRBV5-8 with TRBJ1-1, with a possible D match to TRBD1 (6 bases). The germline CDR1 and CDR2 sequences are SGHTS and YDEGEE. The ends were cut back, 2 bases at V and 0 bases at J, with 8 bases in the middle. This CDR3 spans 14 amino acids. The DNA for the CDR3 is TGTGCCAGCAGCTTCACAGGGTTGAACACTGAAGCTTTCTTT. Its protein is CASSFTGLNTEAFF.

The chain uses TRBV30 and TRBJ2-5; tentatively, D is TRBD2 (5 bases). The V and J ends lost 2 bases and 4 bases respectively, with 8 bases between them. Germline CDR1 reads GTSNPN; CDR2 reads SVGIG (reference sequence). The CDR3 is 12 residues long. CDR3 sequence: CAWSSLVETQYF. CDR3 sequence (DNA): TGTGCCTGGAGTTCACTAGTAGAGACCCAGTACTTC.

The chain recombines TRBV4-1 with TRBJ1-3, with D hard to call. V was shortened by 0 bases and J by 8 bases, with 8 bases between the two germline ends. This CDR3 comprises 13 residues. CDR1 MGHRA and CDR2 YSYEKL come from the germline V gene. CDR3 DNA: TGCGCCAGCAGCCAAGATGGGCGGGACACCATATATTTT. Its translation is CASSQDGRDTIYF.

The genes are TRBV5-6 and TRBJ1-2; 8 bases line up with TRBD1. CDR3 length equals 15 residues. Germline CDR1 is SGHDT and CDR2 is YYEEEE. The ends lost 4 bases at V and 8 bases at J; junction bases unmatched: 13. Here the CDR3 reads CASSLQDRDVYGYTF. DNA for the CDR3: TGTGCCAGCAGCCTGCAGGACAGGGATGTTTACGGCTACACCTTC.

J is TRBJ2-2 and V is TRBV6-1; D call uncertain. V dropped 5 bases and J dropped 1 base, with 11 bases sitting between them. The CDR3 loop spans 15 amino acids. Germline V gene sequence: CDR1 MNHNS, CDR2 SASEGT. Here the CDR3 reads CASSTDHMNTGELFF. For the CDR3, the DNA is TGTGCCAGCAGTACAGACCACATGAACACCGGGGAGCTGTTTTTT.

The CDR3, as DNA: TGTGCCAGCTCAGGTTTTAGGGGCGCGACTGAAGCTTTCTTT. Translating gives CASSGFRGATEAFF. The rearrangement links TRBV18 to TRBJ1-1; maybe TRBD1 (5 bases). V lost 5 bases and J lost 5, with 15 bases in between. Germline CDR1 and CDR2: KGHSH and LQKENI. CDR3 size: 14 residues.

V usage is TRBV4-1 and J usage is TRBJ2-4, with 9 bases that match TRBD1. The CDR3 consists of 16 residues. Trimming removed 1 base from V and 3 bases from J; junction bases left unmatched: 4. The germline CDR1 and CDR2 sequences are MGHRA and YSYEKL. The CDR3 protein is CASSQGGDRVKNIQYF. The CDR3, as DNA: TGCGCCAGCAGCCAAGGCGGGGACAGGGTCAAAAACATTCAGTACTTC.

V gene TRBV5-1 combines with J gene TRBJ2-1, with D possibly matching TRBD2 (6 bases). Per germline, CDR1 SGHRS and CDR2 YFSETQ. Between the trimmed V and J ends, which lost 5 bases and 5 bases, there was a span of 14 bases. The CDR3 contains 14 residues. The CDR3 nucleotides are TGCGCCAGCAGGGACGGGACTCTTGACAATGAGCAGTTCTTC. It is translated as CASRDGTLDNEQFF.

This chain connects TRBV28 to TRBJ1-2; D ambiguous. Per the germline V gene, CDR1 is MDHEN and CDR2 is SYDVKM. The V end lost 8 bases, the J end lost 7 bases, and 17 bases lay between the germline ends. CDR3 length: 13 amino acids. In DNA form, the CDR3 reads TGTGCCAGCCGGGAGTTAAGGGCCGGTGGCTACACCTTC. Protein sequence: CASRELRAGGYTF.

V gene TRBV4-2 combines with J gene TRBJ2-7; possible D gene TRBD2, 5 bases. The CDR3 length is 14 residues. CDR1 is LGHNA, CDR2 YNFKEQ, per germline. V lost 4 bases, J lost 3 bases, and 13 bases lay in between. The CDR3 region has the DNA TGTGCCAGCAGCCGTCGAGAGGGTTTCTACGAGCAGTACTTC. It yields the protein CASSRREGFYEQYF.

Regarding this clone: At one end, the junction sequence differs from germline, possibly due to a read error. The chain has TRBV4-1 and TRBJ1-5; D is undetermined. CDR3 length: 16 residues. Germline V gene data show CDR1 as MGHRA and CDR2 as YSYEKL. CDR3 bases: TGCGCCAGCAGCCAAGAGAGCCCCTCTAGCAATCAGTCCCAGCATTTT. This codes for CASSQESPSSNQSQHF.

J is TRBJ1-2 and V is TRBV28; D ambiguous. Germline V gives CDR1 MDHEN, CDR2 SYDVKM. The ends were cut back, 2 bases at V and 7 bases at J, with 5 bases in the middle. The CDR3 is 11 amino acids. The CDR3 sequence: CASSLLGGYTF. The CDR3 nucleotides read TGTGCCAGCAGTTTACTAGGTGGCTACACCTTC.

V is TRBV6-6 and J is TRBJ1-1, with a weak D call TRBD1 (5 bases). V was shortened by 4 bases and J by 4 bases, with 13 bases between the two germline ends. Germline lookup yields CDR1 MNHNY and CDR2 SVGAGI (reference sequence). CDR3 length equals 14 residues. CDR3 in amino acids: CASSLTGGVTEAFF. The CDR3 DNA sequence: TGTGCCAGCAGTTTAACCGGGGGTGTCACTGAAGCTTTCTTT.

V gene TRBV2 combines with J gene TRBJ2-7; D perhaps matches TRBD1 (5 bases). V was cut by 6 bases and J by 0 bases, with 6 bases left in between. The CDR3 sequence is 12 residues long. Per the germline V gene, CDR1 is SNHLY and CDR2 is FYNNEI. CDR3 in DNA: TGTGCCAGCAGGGGGCACTCCTACGAGCAGTACTTC. It specifies CASRGHSYEQYF.

This rearrangement joins TRBV27 to TRBJ1-2; 12 bases are a match to TRBD1. The J segment lost 7 bases and the V segment lost 5 bases, leaving 8 bases of the junction unmatched. The CDR3 sequence is 15 residues long. Germline values: CDR1 MNHEY, CDR2 SMNVEV (reference sequence). The CDR3 region has the DNA TGTGCCAGCAGTCCTTGGGACAGGGGGCTAGGTGGCTACACCTTC. The encoded protein is CASSPWDRGLGGYTF.

V usage is TRBV7-3 and J usage is TRBJ2-3, with D possibly TRBD1 on 6 matching bases. CDR3 length: 14 residues. Germline V gives CDR1 SGHTA, CDR2 FQGTGA. V shed 3 bases and J shed 5 bases, with 12 bases lying between them. CDR3 protein: CASSLSTGGDTQYF. Written as DNA, the CDR3 is TGTGCCAGCAGCTTGTCGACAGGTGGAGATACGCAGTATTTT.

V and J are TRBV10-3 and TRBJ1-5, with TRBD1 matching over 9 bases. This CDR3 has 14 residues. Germline V lookup: CDR1 ENHRY, CDR2 SYGVKD. V was clipped by 6 bases and J by 6 bases; unmatched bases: 6. This chain's CDR3 is CAISAGTGIQPQHF. The CDR3 bases are TGTGCCATCAGCGCCGGGACAGGGATTCAGCCCCAGCATTTT.

V gene TRBV18 combines with J gene TRBJ2-3, with D uncertain. The CDR3 is 13 residues long. Trimming took off 3 bases at V and 1 base at J, with 5 bases between the two ends. CDR1 and CDR2 (germline): KGHSH, LQKENI. CDR3 nucleotide sequence: TGTGCCAGCTCACCGGGCGGCACAGATACGCAGTATTTT. Its translation is CASSPGGTDTQYF.

V gene TRBV11-3 combines with J gene TRBJ2-2; 9 positions match TRBD1. Germline V gene data show CDR1 as SGHNT and CDR2 as YENEEA. The trim removed 5 bases at V and 7 bases at J, leaving 5 bases unmatched. There are 14 residues in the CDR3. The CDR3 DNA reads TGTGCCAGCAGCCGACAGGGGGTTCACGGGGAGCTGTTTTTT. Translated: CASSRQGVHGELFF.